A selection of T cell receptor beta chains follows, all from one sample in a study of metastatic and nonmetastatic thyroid tumors. TCRdb re-clonotyped the PCR reads via MiXCR. This sample has roughly 38,000 clones; around a fifth occur once, and the top ten carry approximately 20%. The sample was blood. The receptor source for this set is a female donor with papillary thyroid cancer or a benign thyroid nodule (not recorded which). Some clones in this sample may be carry-over from other donors' samples. CDR3s include the opening cysteine and the closing phenylalanine or tryptophan. The order of the fields is V gene, D gene, clone size, J gene, CDR3 DNA, CDR3 protein. The D gene is left open where the match is weak. Size is omitted from some rows. Given values are once, few, many or a class for expanded clones.

V: TRBV19
D: TRBD2
size: many
J: TRBJ2-7
DNA: TGTGCCGGAGGAGCGGGAGCCCCCTACGAGCAGTACTTC
CDR3: CAGGAGAPYEQYF

V: TRBV6-2/TRBV6-3
D: NA
size: many
J: TRBJ1-2
DNA: TGTGCCAGCAGTTCCTTTCTGGGAGGCTACACCTTC
CDR3: CASSSFLGGYTF

V: TRBV20-1
D: NA
size: many
J: TRBJ2-3
DNA: TGCAGTGCCCAGGATAGTTTTGTGGCGAACACAGATACGCAGTATTTT
CDR3: CSAQDSFVANTDTQYF

V: TRBV7-2
D: NA
size: many
J: TRBJ1-4
DNA: TGTGCCAGCAGCTTAGGTTTGCAGGGCGGTCTGGGAAAACTGTTTTTT
CDR3: CASSLGLQGGLGKLFF

V: TRBV2
D: NA
size: many
J: TRBJ2-5
DNA: TGTGCCAGCAGTGTAGGAGGGGGGCGGGAGACCCAGTACTTC
CDR3: CASSVGGGRETQYF

V: TRBV20-1
D: NA
size: many
J: TRBJ1-4
DNA: TGCAGTGCCCACCAGACCAGGATTGAAAAACTGTTTTTT
CDR3: CSAHQTRIEKLFF

V: TRBV11-3
D: TRBD1
size: NA
J: TRBJ2-1
DNA: TGTGCCAGCAGCCTAGACAGGGTAAGCTATGAGCAGTTCTTC
CDR3: CASSLDRVSYEQFF

V: TRBV12-3/TRBV12-4
D: TRBD1
size: NA
J: TRBJ1-2
DNA: TGTGCCAGCAGCCGCGGACAGGACTATGGCTACACCTTC
CDR3: CASSRGQDYGYTF

V: TRBV28
D: NA
size: NA
J: TRBJ1-1
DNA: TGTGCCAGCCCACCTTCAGGGAAGGGGAACACTGAAGCTTTCTTT
CDR3: CASPPSGKGNTEAFF

V: TRBV20-1
D: NA
size: NA
J: TRBJ2-3
DNA: TGCAGTGCTAGCGTAGGGGCGTGGCTAGATACACAGTATTTT
CDR3: CSASVGAWLDTQYF

V: TRBV5-6
D: NA
size: NA
J: TRBJ2-7
DNA: TGTGCCAGCAGCTCCACAAGCTCCTACTATCAGTACTTC
CDR3: CASSSTSSYYQYF

V: TRBV7-8
D: NA
size: many
J: TRBJ2-7
DNA: TGTGCCAGCAGCGTCCGTTGGCAGGGCCCTCACGAGCAGTACTTC
CDR3: CASSVRWQGPHEQYF

V: TRBV15
D: NA
size: many
J: TRBJ2-1
DNA: TGTGCCACCAGCAGAGAGGGGGCCGGGACCGGCTACAATGAGCAGTTCTTC
CDR3: CATSREGAGTGYNEQFF